There are a few counts of the clone carrying this TCR beta chain. The antigen is undetermined. This sample was included in a study of vaccination effects on CD4 cells after COVID-19. Repertoires were generated with immunoSEQ multiplex PCR, while TCRdb's copy carries only in-frame clones and drops some. The data show tens of thousands of clones, roughly 76% seen once. Investigators separated out CD4+ T cells once more than nine days of culture had passed. The CDR3 runs 14 residues. Trimming took 5 bases from V and 2 from J, leaving 13 bases between them. Germline V gene data show CDR1 as MNHEY and CDR2 as SVGAGI.

This chain connects TRBV6-5 to TRBJ2-7; D gene ambiguous. Material: CD4+ T cells from PBMCs cultured without peptide, obtained before COVID-19 vaccination. The sequence was obtained from a human donor who had a prior SARS-CoV-2 infection. The CDR3 sequence is CASSPRHGTYEQYF. Written as DNA, the CDR3 is TGTGCCAGCAGTCCACGACACGGAACCTACGAGCAGTACTTC.